This is a list of T cell receptor beta chains from one sample in a study of shared clonotypes between healthy human individuals. TCRdb's copy holds only in-frame clones and misses some; the assay was immunoSEQ multiplex PCR. The sample holds more than 2,000,000 clones, over 85% seen once. Sequenced: naive CD4+ T cells from PBMCs. These receptors were collected from a man between 18 and 29 years old in good health. Some clones in this sample may be carry-over from other donors' samples. The CDR3 runs from the conserved cysteine through the conserved F or W. A D gene is named only where the DNA matches it firmly. Rows may omit the clone size; those that give it use once, few, many or a size class.

V gene: TRBV27
J gene: TRBJ2-7
D gene: NA
clone size: NA
CDR3 protein: CASSKGDVSYEQYF
CDR3 DNA: TGTGCCAGCTCCAAAGGGGACGTCTCCTACGAGCAGTACTTC

V gene: TRBV18
J gene: TRBJ2-7
D gene: TRBD1
clone size: NA
CDR3 protein: CASSPWDSRNLYEQYF
CDR3 DNA: TGTGCCAGCTCACCATGGGACAGCAGAAATCTCTACGAGCAGTACTTC

V gene: TRBV2
J gene: TRBJ1-2
D gene: NA
clone size: NA
CDR3 protein: CASSDPGLAKNYGYTF
CDR3 DNA: TGTGCCAGCAGTGACCCGGGACTGGCGAAGAACTATGGCTACACCTTC

V gene: TRBV30
J gene: TRBJ2-1
D gene: NA
clone size: NA
CDR3 protein: CAFGLYNEQFF
CDR3 DNA: TGTGCCTTCGGCCTTTACAATGAGCAGTTCTTC

V gene: TRBV7-9
J gene: TRBJ2-7
D gene: TRBD2
clone size: NA
CDR3 protein: CASSLGPGLAGYEQYF
CDR3 DNA: TGTGCCAGCAGCTTAGGACCGGGACTAGCGGGCTACGAGCAGTACTTC

V gene: TRBV4-2
J gene: TRBJ2-4
D gene: NA
clone size: NA
CDR3 protein: CASSPQTSTKNIQYF
CDR3 DNA: TGTGCCAGCAGCCCACAGACTTCAACCAAAAACATTCAGTACTTC

V gene: TRBV7-9
J gene: TRBJ2-3
D gene: NA
clone size: NA
CDR3 protein: CASSLRELESDTQYF
CDR3 DNA: TGTGCCAGCAGCCTTCGGGAATTAGAATCAGATACGCAGTATTTT

V gene: TRBV19
J gene: TRBJ2-7
D gene: NA
clone size: NA
CDR3 protein: CASSFNRFSYEQYF
CDR3 DNA: TGTGCCAGTAGTTTCAACAGGTTCTCCTACGAGCAGTACTTC

V gene: TRBV27
J gene: TRBJ1-4
D gene: NA
clone size: NA
CDR3 protein: CASSLLGGNEKLFF
CDR3 DNA: TGTGCCAGCAGTTTATTGGGAGGGAATGAAAAACTGTTTTTT

V gene: TRBV5-8
J gene: TRBJ2-5
D gene: NA
clone size: NA
CDR3 protein: CASSLLSQETQYF
CDR3 DNA: TGTGCCAGCAGCTTGCTATCACAAGAGACCCAGTACTTC

V gene: TRBV7-2
J gene: TRBJ1-2
D gene: NA
clone size: NA
CDR3 protein: CASSSRGENYGYTF
CDR3 DNA: TGTGCCAGCAGCTCAAGGGGGGAAAACTATGGCTACACCTTC

V gene: TRBV6-4
J gene: TRBJ1-1
D gene: NA
clone size: NA
CDR3 protein: CATKSQGGSTEAFF
CDR3 DNA: TGTGCCACCAAATCGCAGGGAGGCTCCACTGAAGCTTTCTTT

V gene: TRBV29-1
J gene: TRBJ1-1
D gene: NA
clone size: few
CDR3 protein: CSVGQDFGRAFF
CDR3 DNA: TGCAGCGTTGGTCAGGATTTTGGCCGAGCTTTCTTT

V gene: TRBV7-2
J gene: TRBJ2-7
D gene: NA
clone size: NA
CDR3 protein: CASSSPTATYEQYF
CDR3 DNA: TGTGCCAGCAGCTCCCCGACAGCTACCTACGAGCAGTACTTC

V gene: TRBV6-6
J gene: TRBJ1-1
D gene: NA
clone size: NA
CDR3 protein: CASSYTGGGLEAFF
CDR3 DNA: TGTGCCAGCAGTTACACAGGTGGAGGGTTGGAAGCTTTCTTT

V gene: TRBV11-1
J gene: TRBJ1-2
D gene: TRBD1
clone size: NA
CDR3 protein: CASSLALQGDGGYTF
CDR3 DNA: TGTGCCAGCAGCTTAGCGCTTCAGGGGGATGGCGGCTACACCTTC

V gene: TRBV5-1
J gene: TRBJ1-1
D gene: TRBD1
clone size: NA
CDR3 protein: CASSLPGQMNTEAFF
CDR3 DNA: TGCGCCAGCAGCCTACCGGGACAGATGAACACTGAAGCTTTCTTT

V gene: TRBV15
J gene: TRBJ1-3
D gene: NA
clone size: NA
CDR3 protein: CATSPEPSGNTIYF
CDR3 DNA: TGTGCCACCAGCCCCGAGCCAAGTGGAAACACCATATATTTT

V gene: TRBV5-4
J gene: TRBJ2-2
D gene: TRBD2
clone size: NA
CDR3 protein: CASSRGLAEAGELFF
CDR3 DNA: TGTGCCAGCAGCCGGGGACTAGCGGAGGCCGGGGAGCTGTTTTTT

V gene: TRBV19
J gene: TRBJ1-2
D gene: TRBD1
clone size: NA
CDR3 protein: CASAVRDRILTNYGYTF
CDR3 DNA: TGTGCCAGTGCCGTCCGGGACAGAATTTTGACTAACTATGGCTACACCTTC

V gene: TRBV2
J gene: TRBJ2-7
D gene: TRBD2
clone size: NA
CDR3 protein: CASSEVAGGGGYEQYF
CDR3 DNA: TGTGCCAGCAGTGAAGTAGCGGGAGGGGGGGGCTACGAGCAGTACTTC

V gene: TRBV5-1
J gene: TRBJ2-3
D gene: NA
clone size: NA
CDR3 protein: CASSPTGSADTQYF
CDR3 DNA: TGCGCCAGCAGCCCGACAGGATCGGCAGATACGCAGTATTTT

V gene: TRBV29-1
J gene: TRBJ1-1
D gene: TRBD1
clone size: NA
CDR3 protein: CSPDRANTEAFF
CDR3 DNA: TGCAGCCCAGACAGGGCGAACACTGAAGCTTTCTTT

V gene: TRBV27
J gene: TRBJ2-7
D gene: NA
clone size: NA
CDR3 protein: CASSFSRYSYEQYF
CDR3 DNA: TGTGCCAGCAGTTTCTCACGCTACTCCTACGAGCAGTACTTC

V gene: TRBV5-3
J gene: TRBJ2-2
D gene: TRBD2
clone size: NA
CDR3 protein: CARSSGTRDTGELFF
CDR3 DNA: TGTGCCAGAAGCTCGGGGACTAGGGACACCGGGGAGCTGTTTTTT

V gene: TRBV5-1
J gene: TRBJ2-7
D gene: TRBD1
clone size: NA
CDR3 protein: CASSVGTGPYYEQYF
CDR3 DNA: TGCGCCAGCAGCGTCGGGACAGGGCCTTACTACGAGCAGTACTTC

V gene: TRBV27
J gene: TRBJ1-5
D gene: TRBD1
clone size: NA
CDR3 protein: CASSHRQGSNQPQHF
CDR3 DNA: TGTGCCAGCAGTCACCGACAGGGGAGCAATCAGCCCCAGCATTTT

V gene: TRBV11-2
J gene: TRBJ2-1
D gene: TRBD1
clone size: NA
CDR3 protein: CASSGGQGHLNEQFF
CDR3 DNA: TGTGCCAGCAGCGGGGGACAGGGGCACCTCAATGAGCAGTTCTTC

V gene: TRBV6-1
J gene: TRBJ1-4
D gene: NA
clone size: NA
CDR3 protein: CASSVPAGNEKLFF
CDR3 DNA: TGTGCCAGCAGTGTTCCGGCGGGCAATGAAAAACTGTTTTTT

V gene: TRBV7-6
J gene: TRBJ2-5
D gene: TRBD1
clone size: NA
CDR3 protein: CASSFSTGGAGETQYF
CDR3 DNA: TGTGCCAGCAGCTTCAGTACAGGGGGCGCAGGAGAGACCCAGTACTTC

V gene: TRBV28
J gene: TRBJ2-7
D gene: TRBD1
clone size: NA
CDR3 protein: CASSLGTGGSEQYF
CDR3 DNA: TGTGCCAGCAGCCTCGGGACAGGGGGCAGCGAGCAGTACTTC

V gene: TRBV18
J gene: TRBJ2-7
D gene: NA
clone size: NA
CDR3 protein: CASSPNGGAYEQYF
CDR3 DNA: TGTGCCAGCTCACCGAACGGCGGGGCCTACGAGCAGTACTTC

V gene: TRBV9
J gene: TRBJ2-5
D gene: TRBD1
clone size: once
CDR3 protein: CASSPGQIRETQYF
CDR3 DNA: TGTGCCAGCAGCCCGGGACAGATCAGGGAGACCCAGTACTTC

V gene: TRBV6-5
J gene: TRBJ1-1
D gene: NA
clone size: NA
CDR3 protein: CASSQRTANTEAFF
CDR3 DNA: TGTGCCAGCAGCCAACGGACGGCGAACACTGAAGCTTTCTTT

V gene: TRBV19
J gene: TRBJ1-4
D gene: TRBD1
clone size: NA
CDR3 protein: CASRSGTGDEKLFF
CDR3 DNA: TGTGCCAGTCGGTCCGGGACAGGGGATGAAAAACTGTTTTTT

V gene: TRBV23-1
J gene: TRBJ2-2
D gene: NA
clone size: NA
CDR3 protein: CASNTRGGRDTGELFF
CDR3 DNA: TGCGCCAGCAACACCCGAGGGGGAAGGGACACCGGGGAGCTGTTTTTT

V gene: TRBV30
J gene: TRBJ1-5
D gene: TRBD1
clone size: NA
CDR3 protein: CAWRVNDRGSNQPQHF
CDR3 DNA: TGTGCCTGGAGGGTGAACGACAGGGGGAGCAATCAGCCCCAGCATTTT

V gene: TRBV7-9
J gene: TRBJ2-1
D gene: NA
clone size: NA
CDR3 protein: CASSLYGVGGNEQFF
CDR3 DNA: TGTGCCAGCAGCTTGTATGGCGTTGGGGGGAATGAGCAGTTCTTC

V gene: TRBV4-2
J gene: TRBJ1-2
D gene: NA
clone size: NA
CDR3 protein: CASSQVRPGAIYGYTF
CDR3 DNA: TGTGCCAGCAGCCAAGTTCGACCGGGGGCGATCTATGGCTACACCTTC

V gene: TRBV28
J gene: TRBJ1-2
D gene: NA
clone size: NA
CDR3 protein: CASSFLSLGSYGYTF
CDR3 DNA: TGTGCCAGCAGTTTCTTATCGTTGGGGTCCTATGGCTACACCTTC

V gene: TRBV18
J gene: TRBJ2-1
D gene: TRBD2
clone size: NA
CDR3 protein: CASSPRLADNEQFF
CDR3 DNA: TGTGCCAGCTCACCCAGACTAGCGGACAATGAGCAGTTCTTC

V gene: TRBV4-1
J gene: TRBJ2-7
D gene: TRBD2
clone size: NA
CDR3 protein: CASSRPGRGDYEQYF
CDR3 DNA: TGCGCCAGCAGCCGACCGGGACGGGGGGACTACGAGCAGTACTTC